This T cell receptor (beta chain) was recorded in a study of cytomegalovirus exposure and HLA in healthy donors. The method was immunoSEQ multiplex PCR; TCRdb's version includes in-frame clones alone and lacks a portion of them. The table has around 95,000 clones, around 85% seen once. CDR3 length equals 15 residues. Looked up from germline, CDR1 is MGHRA and CDR2 is YSYEKL. V shed 2 bases, J shed 5 bases, and the junction held 5 bases outside the gene matches. V gene TRBV4-1 combines with J gene TRBJ2-5, with 10 bases that match TRBD1. The sequenced material came from PBMCs. This receptor was obtained from a man younger than 35 in good health and CMV-seropositive. In nucleotides, the CDR3 is TGCGCCAGCAGCCAACCGACAGGGGGCGCTGAGACCCAGTACTTC. Protein product: CASSQPTGGAETQYF.